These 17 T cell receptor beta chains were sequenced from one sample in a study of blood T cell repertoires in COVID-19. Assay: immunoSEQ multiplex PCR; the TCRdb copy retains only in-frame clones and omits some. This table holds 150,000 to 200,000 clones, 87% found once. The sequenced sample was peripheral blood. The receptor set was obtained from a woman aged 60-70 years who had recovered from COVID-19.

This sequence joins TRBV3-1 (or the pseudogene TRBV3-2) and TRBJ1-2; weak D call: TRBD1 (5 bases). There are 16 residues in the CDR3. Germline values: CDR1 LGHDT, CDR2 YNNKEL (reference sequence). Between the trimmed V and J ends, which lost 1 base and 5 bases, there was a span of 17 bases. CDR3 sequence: CASSQGGGGRAYGYTF. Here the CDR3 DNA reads TGTGCCAGCAGCCAAGGTGGGGGAGGAAGGGCGTATGGCTACACCTTC.

CDR3 in DNA: TGTGCCAGCAGTTTTGGGCCCAGGGATCCAATGAACACTGAAGCTTTCTTT. Its translation is CASSFGPRDPMNTEAFF. This chain joins TRBV27 and TRBJ1-1; a weak D match, TRBD1 (5 bases). Per germline, CDR1 MNHEY and CDR2 SMNVEV (reference sequence). This CDR3 spans 17 amino acids. Trimming removed 3 bases from V and 0 bases from J, with 17 bases in between.

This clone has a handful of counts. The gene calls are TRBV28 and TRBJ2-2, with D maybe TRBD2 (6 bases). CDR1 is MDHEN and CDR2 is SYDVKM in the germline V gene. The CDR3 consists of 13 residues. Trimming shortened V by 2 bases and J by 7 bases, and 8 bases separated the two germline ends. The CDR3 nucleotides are TGTGCCAGCAGTTTAGCGGGGTTCGGGGAGCTGTTTTTT. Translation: CASSLAGFGELFF.

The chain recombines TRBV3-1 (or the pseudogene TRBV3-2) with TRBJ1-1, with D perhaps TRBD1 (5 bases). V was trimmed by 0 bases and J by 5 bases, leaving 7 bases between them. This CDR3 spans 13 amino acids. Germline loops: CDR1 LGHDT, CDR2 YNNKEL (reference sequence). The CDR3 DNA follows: TGTGCCAGCAGCCAAGAGGCAGGGACTGAAGCTTTCTTT. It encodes CASSQEAGTEAFF.

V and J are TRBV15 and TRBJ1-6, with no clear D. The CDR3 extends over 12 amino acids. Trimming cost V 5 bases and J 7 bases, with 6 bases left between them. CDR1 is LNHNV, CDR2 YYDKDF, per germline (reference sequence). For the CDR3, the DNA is TGTGCCACCAGCGAAGCAAATTCACCCCTCCACTTT. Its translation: CATSEANSPLHF.

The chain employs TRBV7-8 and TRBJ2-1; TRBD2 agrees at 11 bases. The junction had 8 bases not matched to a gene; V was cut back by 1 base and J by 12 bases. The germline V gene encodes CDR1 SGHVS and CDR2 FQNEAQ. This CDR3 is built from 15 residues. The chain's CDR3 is CASSLGGTSGKGQFF. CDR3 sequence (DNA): TGTGCCAGCAGCTTAGGGGGGACTAGCGGTAAAGGGCAGTTCTTC.

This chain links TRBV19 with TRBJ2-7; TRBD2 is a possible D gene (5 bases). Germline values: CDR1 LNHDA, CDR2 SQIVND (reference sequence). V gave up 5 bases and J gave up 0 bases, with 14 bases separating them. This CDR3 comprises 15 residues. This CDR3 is CASSAELGNSYEQYF. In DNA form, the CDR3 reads TGTGCCAGTAGTGCCGAACTAGGAAACTCCTACGAGCAGTACTTC.

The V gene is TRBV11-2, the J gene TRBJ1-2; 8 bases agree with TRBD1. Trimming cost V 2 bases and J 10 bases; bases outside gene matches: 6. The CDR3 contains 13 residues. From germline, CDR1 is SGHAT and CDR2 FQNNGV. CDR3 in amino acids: CASSLYGTGDYTF. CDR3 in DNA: TGTGCCAGCAGCTTATACGGGACAGGCGACTACACCTTC.

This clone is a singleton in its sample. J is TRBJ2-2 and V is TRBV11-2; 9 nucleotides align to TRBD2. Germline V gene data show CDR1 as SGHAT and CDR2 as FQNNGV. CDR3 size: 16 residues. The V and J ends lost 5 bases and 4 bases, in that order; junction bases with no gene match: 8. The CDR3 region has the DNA TGTGCCAGCAGCCGGGTGGGACTAGCAGTCACCGGGGAGCTGTTTTTT. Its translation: CASSRVGLAVTGELFF.

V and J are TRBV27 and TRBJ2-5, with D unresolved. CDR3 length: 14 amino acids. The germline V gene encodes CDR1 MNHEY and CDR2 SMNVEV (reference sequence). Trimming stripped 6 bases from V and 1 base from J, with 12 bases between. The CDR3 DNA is TGTGCCAGCAGACTCTCAAGATTCCAAGAGACCCAGTACTTC. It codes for CASRLSRFQETQYF.

CDR3 amino acids: CASTLQGSNTEAFF. The DNA for the CDR3 is TGTGCCAGCACCCTTCAGGGGTCGAACACTGAAGCTTTCTTT. The chain recombines TRBV2 with TRBJ1-1; D perhaps matches TRBD1 (6 bases). CDR1 and CDR2 from the germline V gene are SNHLY and FYNNEI. This CDR3 contains 14 residues. Trimming took 7 bases from V and 1 from J, leaving 13 bases between them.

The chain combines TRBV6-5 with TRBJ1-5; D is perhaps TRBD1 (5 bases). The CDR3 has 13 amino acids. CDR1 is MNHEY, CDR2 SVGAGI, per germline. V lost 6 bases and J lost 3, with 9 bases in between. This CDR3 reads CASRWTTNQPQHF. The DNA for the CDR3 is TGTGCCAGCAGATGGACAACCAATCAGCCCCAGCATTTT.

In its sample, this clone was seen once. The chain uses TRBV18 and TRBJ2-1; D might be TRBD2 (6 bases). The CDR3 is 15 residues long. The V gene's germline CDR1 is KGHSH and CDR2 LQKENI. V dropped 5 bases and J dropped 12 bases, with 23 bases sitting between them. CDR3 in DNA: TGTGCCAGCTCAACCCCGGGACTCCCCCCTACCCCGCAGTTCTTC. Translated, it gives CASSTPGLPPTPQFF.

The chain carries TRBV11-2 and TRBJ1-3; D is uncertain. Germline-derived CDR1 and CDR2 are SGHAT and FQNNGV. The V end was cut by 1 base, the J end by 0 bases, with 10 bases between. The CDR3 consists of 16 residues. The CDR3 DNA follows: TGTGCCAGCAGCTTAGGCGGGTCTAACTCTGGAAACACCATATATTTT. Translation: CASSLGGSNSGNTIYF.

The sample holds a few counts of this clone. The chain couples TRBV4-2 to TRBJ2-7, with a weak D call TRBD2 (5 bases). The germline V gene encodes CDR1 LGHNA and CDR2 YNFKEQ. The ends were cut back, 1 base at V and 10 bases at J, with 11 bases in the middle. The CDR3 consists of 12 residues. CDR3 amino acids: CASSQAASPQYF. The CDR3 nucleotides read TGTGCCAGCAGCCAAGCGGCTAGCCCTCAGTACTTC.

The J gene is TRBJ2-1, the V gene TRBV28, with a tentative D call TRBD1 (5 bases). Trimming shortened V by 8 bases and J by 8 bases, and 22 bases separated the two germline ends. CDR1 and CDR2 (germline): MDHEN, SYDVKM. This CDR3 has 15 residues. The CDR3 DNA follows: TGTGCCAGCCAGAAAACAGGTCCGACGTTCGATGAGCAGTTCTTC. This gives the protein CASQKTGPTFDEQFF.

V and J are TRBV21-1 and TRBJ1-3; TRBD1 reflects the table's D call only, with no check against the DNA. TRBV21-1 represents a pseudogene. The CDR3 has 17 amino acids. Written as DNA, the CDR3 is TGTGCCAGCAGCAAAAGGGACAGGGCCCTCTCTGGAAACACCATATATTTT. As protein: CASSKRDRALSGNTIYF.